Listed here are 10 T cell receptor beta chains from one sample, sequenced in a study of follicular helper T cells after annual influenza vaccination. TCRdb's table, derived via immunoSEQ multiplex PCR, lists solely in-frame clones and lacks some. The table has about 10,000 clones, approximately 80% seen once. Documented time point: 2015-2016 season, 7 days after influenza vaccination. This specimen consisted of CXCR5+ CD38- circulating T follicular helper cells from blood, obtained 7 days after influenza vaccination. The sample's subset: circulating Tfh, non-naive CD4+CXCR5+PD-1+ (ICOS+CD38+ or ICOS-CD38-). These receptors were taken from an adult who received the influenza vaccine.

The gene calls are TRBV19 and TRBJ1-5; D is undetermined. The V and J ends lost 7 bases and 0 bases respectively, with 16 bases between them. Germline V gene sequence: CDR1 LNHDA, CDR2 SQIVND (reference sequence). The CDR3 contains 16 residues. As DNA, the CDR3 is TGTGCCAGTATTGAAACCCCTCCGGTTAGCAATCAGCCCCAGCATTTT. Residues: CASIETPPVSNQPQHF.

This rearrangement joins TRBV5-6 to TRBJ1-4, with D maybe TRBD1 (6 bases). CDR1 SGHDT and CDR2 YYEEEE come from the germline V gene. Trimming took 3 bases from V and 5 from J, leaving 17 bases between them. The CDR3 consists of 16 residues. The CDR3 DNA sequence: TGTGCCAGCAGCTCGACCGGGACAATCAAGAATGAAAAACTGTTTTTT. Translated, it gives CASSSTGTIKNEKLFF.

This clone was counted once. J is TRBJ2-3 and V is TRBV5-4; D remains unclear. V lost 1 base and J 0 bases, leaving 12 bases between the germline ends. This CDR3 region has 16 residues. Per germline, CDR1 SGHNT and CDR2 YYREEE (reference sequence). CDR3 DNA sequence: TGTGCCAGCAGCTTGTTTGGCCCCCCTAGCACAGATACGCAGTATTTT. Encoded protein: CASSLFGPPSTDTQYF.

V and J are TRBV21-1 and TRBJ1-4; whether TRBD1, the table's D call, matches the DNA was not checked. TRBV21-1 is flagged as a pseudogene. The CDR3 extends over 15 amino acids. CDR3 nucleotides: TGTGCCAGCAGCAAACCTGGGACAGGGGATGAAAAACTGTTTTTT. As protein: CASSKPGTGDEKLFF.

The V and J genes are TRBV11-3 and TRBJ2-1; the D gene is possibly TRBD2 (5 bases). CDR1 SGHNT and CDR2 YENEEA come from the germline V gene. This CDR3 comprises 15 residues. V lost 4 bases and J 9 bases, leaving 19 bases between the germline ends. The CDR3 bases are TGTGCCAGCAGCTCGAGTCATGGGGAAGGGAGTGAGCAGTTCTTC. Protein sequence: CASSSSHGEGSEQFF.

This sequence joins TRBV19 and TRBJ1-4; D remains unclear. Between the trimmed V and J ends, which lost 8 bases and 3 bases, there was a span of 13 bases. The length of the CDR3 is 14 residues. In germline, CDR1 is LNHDA, CDR2 SQIVND (reference sequence). The CDR3 protein is CASQMTSSNEKLFF. In DNA form, the CDR3 reads TGTGCCAGTCAGATGACGTCCTCTAATGAAAAACTGTTTTTT.

J is TRBJ2-3 and V is TRBV29-1; D uncertain. Germline-derived CDR1 and CDR2 are SQVTM and ANQGSEA. Between the trimmed V and J ends, which lost 7 bases and 0 bases, there was a span of 11 bases. CDR3 length: 13 residues. This CDR3 reads CSAVPGSTDTQYF. In DNA form, the CDR3 reads TGCAGCGCCGTCCCTGGCAGCACAGATACGCAGTATTTT.

CDR3: CASSPGGTLSPLHF. The CDR3 DNA reads TGTGCCAGCTCACCAGGGGGAACGCTTTCACCCCTCCACTTT. The genes are TRBV18 and TRBJ1-6, with D perhaps matching TRBD1 (5 bases). The V and J ends lost 2 bases and 9 bases respectively, with 11 bases between them. CDR1 is KGHSH and CDR2 is LQKENI in the germline V gene. The CDR3 consists of 14 residues.

The genes are TRBV15 and TRBJ1-1, with D possibly matching TRBD1 (5 bases). Deletions cut 6 bases from V and 1 base from J, with 12 bases between. The CDR3 has 14 residues. From germline, CDR1 is LNHNV and CDR2 YYDKDF (reference sequence). CDR3 nucleotides: TGTGCCACCAGGCTCGACAGAGCGAACACTGAAGCTTTCTTT. Translating it yields CATRLDRANTEAFF.

The CDR3 protein is CASSVGASASLVGTQYF. The DNA of the CDR3 is TGTGCCAGCAGCGTAGGGGCTAGCGCAAGTTTAGTCGGGACGCAGTATTTT. The genes are TRBV9 and TRBJ2-3; maybe TRBD2 (6 bases). Trimming stripped 0 bases from V and 9 bases from J, with 23 bases between. In germline, CDR1 is SGDLS, CDR2 YYNGEE. This CDR3 comprises 17 residues.